This T cell receptor (beta chain) comes out of a study of blood T cell repertoires in COVID-19. The table lists this clone with a few counts. V was cut by 3 bases and J by 11 bases, with 8 bases left in between. The CDR3 is 11 residues long. Germline V gives CDR1 MNHNS, CDR2 SASEGT. Authors' data handling: Scientists estimated how many nucleated cells there were by amplifying reference gene primers. Clones were sequenced by immunoSEQ multiplex PCR, and TCRdb holds only the in-frame ones, with some missing. Clonal size and the V and J genes are those of that table, whereas D and trimming came from the DNA. The sample lists about 270,000 clones, about 90% occurring once.

What was sequenced was peripheral blood. This clonotype originated in a woman aged 45-60 years with acute or convalescent COVID-19. This chain links TRBV6-1 with TRBJ1-5; unclear D gene. CDR3 bases: TGTGCCAGCAGTGACATCAGGACCCAGCATTTT. Its protein product is CASSDIRTQHF.